Ten or more counts support the clone carrying this T cell receptor (beta chain). Its antigen remains unknown. This entry is derived from a study of T cells after yellow fever vaccination. Study-wide findings and caveats: The booster response re-showed most primary clones: around 97% CD4, more than 70% CD8. Peaking on day 5 versus 15, the secondary response was faster but weaker. Sorted repertoires could include abundant contaminating clonotypes from bulk cells. Although most clonotypes did not, a small share appeared in both CD4 and CD8 compartments.

TCRdb re-called the 5' RACE reads through MiXCR, storing one row per CDR3 protein. Of approximately 330,000 distinct CDR3 sequences listed, about an eighth are singletons. Trimming took 4 bases from V and 3 from J, leaving 10 bases between them. Germline CDR1 and CDR2: LNHNV and YYDKDF (reference sequence). CDR3 size: 14 residues. The material was CD4+ T cells sorted from PBMCs, obtained 15 days after the yellow fever booster vaccination. The TCR comes from a man aged 18 to 30 who received the YFV17D yellow fever vaccine. The rearrangement joins TRBV15 to TRBJ2-1; the D gene is possibly TRBD1 (6 bases). This CDR3 is CATSKGEFYNEQFF. The CDR3 DNA follows: TGTGCCACCAGCAAGGGGGAGTTCTACAATGAGCAGTTCTTC. Drawing the rest from reference TRBV15 and TRBJ2-1, the complete variable domain is DAMVIQNPRYQVTQFGKPVTLSCSQTLNHNVMYWYQQKSSQAPKLLFHYYDKDFNNEADTPDNFQSRRPNTSFCFLDIRSPGLGDTAMYLCATSKGEFYNEQFFGPGTRLTVL.